This TCR beta chain was observed in a study of shared clonotypes between healthy human individuals. This table comes from immunoSEQ multiplex PCR, and its TCRdb copy is limited to in-frame clones, with some not included. Of 2 million to 2.5 million clones listed, approximately 96% are singletons. This clone was observed once. The sequence derives from a young man in good health. The sequenced sample consisted of naive CD4+ T cells sorted from blood. Subset reported: CD45RA+ positively selected.

The chain's CDR3 is CASSLVGLTNTGELFF. The CDR3 coding sequence is TGTGCCAGCAGCTTGGTCGGCCTAACGAACACCGGGGAGCTGTTTTTT. The chain combines TRBV5-4 with TRBJ2-2, with D unresolved. V was trimmed by 0 bases and J by 0 bases, leaving 9 bases between them. The V gene's germline CDR1 is SGHNT and CDR2 YYREEE (reference sequence). The CDR3 is made up of 16 amino acids.